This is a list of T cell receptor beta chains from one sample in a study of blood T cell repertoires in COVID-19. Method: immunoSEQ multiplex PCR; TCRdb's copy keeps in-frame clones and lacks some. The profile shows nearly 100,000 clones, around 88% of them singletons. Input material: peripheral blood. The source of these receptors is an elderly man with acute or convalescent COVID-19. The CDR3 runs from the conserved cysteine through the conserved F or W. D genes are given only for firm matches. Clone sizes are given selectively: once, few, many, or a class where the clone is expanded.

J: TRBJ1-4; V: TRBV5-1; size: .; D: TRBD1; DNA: TGCGCCAGCAGCTTAACAGGGGCAGGAGACGTAAAACTGTTTTTT; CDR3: CASSLTGAGDVKLFF
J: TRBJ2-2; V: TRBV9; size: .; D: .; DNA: TGTGCCAGCAGCTACAGCAACACCGGGGAGCTGTTTTTT; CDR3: CASSYSNTGELFF
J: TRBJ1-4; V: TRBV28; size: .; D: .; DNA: TGTGCCAGCAGTTCTAGACAGACTGAAAAACTGTTTTTT; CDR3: CASSSRQTEKLFF
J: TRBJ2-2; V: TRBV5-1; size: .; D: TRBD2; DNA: TGCGCCAGCAGCTCGGGACTAGCGGGAGGGCCTTCCGGGGAGCTGTTTTTT; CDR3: CASSSGLAGGPSGELFF
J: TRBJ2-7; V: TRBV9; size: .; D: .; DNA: TGTGCCAGCAGCGTAGCAGACAGAGCCTACGAGCAGTACTTC; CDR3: CASSVADRAYEQYF
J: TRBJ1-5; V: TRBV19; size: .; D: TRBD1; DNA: TGTGCCAGTAGAGATCAGGGGGCCGGCAATCAGCCCCAGCATTTT; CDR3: CASRDQGAGNQPQHF
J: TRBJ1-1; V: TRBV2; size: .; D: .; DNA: TGTGCCAGCAGTGCGTCCGTGAACACTGAAGCTTTCTTT; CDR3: CASSASVNTEAFF
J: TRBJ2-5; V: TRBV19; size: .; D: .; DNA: TGTGCCAGTAGTCCAGGGTTTCAAGAGACCCAGTACTTC; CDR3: CASSPGFQETQYF
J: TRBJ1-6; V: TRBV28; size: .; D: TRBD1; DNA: TGTGCCAGCAGTTCTACCGGGACAGATTTAACCCTCCACTTT; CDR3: CASSSTGTDLTLHF
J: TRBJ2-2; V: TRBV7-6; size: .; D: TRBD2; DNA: TGTGCCAGCAGCTTAGAGAACGGGGGGTTCACCGGGGAGCTGTTTTTT; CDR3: CASSLENGGFTGELFF
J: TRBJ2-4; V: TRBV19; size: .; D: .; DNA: TGTGCCAGTAGTAAATGGGAGCCTTTAGCCAAAAACATTCAGTACTTC; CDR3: CASSKWEPLAKNIQYF
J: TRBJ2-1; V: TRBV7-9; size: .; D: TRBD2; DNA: TGTGCCAGCAGCTTAGGGCTAGCGGGAGGGCCCAGCTCCTACAATGAGCAGTTCTTC; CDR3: CASSLGLAGGPSSYNEQFF
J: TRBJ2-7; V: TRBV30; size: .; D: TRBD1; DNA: TGTGCCACTAAGGGGGCTCCCCAGAGGGAGCAGTACTTC; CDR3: CATKGAPQREQYF
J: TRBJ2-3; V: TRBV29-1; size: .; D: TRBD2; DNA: TGCAGCGTTGTGGTGGGGGGGGATACGCAGTATTTT; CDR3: CSVVVGGDTQYF
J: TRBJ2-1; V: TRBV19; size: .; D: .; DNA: TGTGCCAGTAGTGCTACCTTAGTGAGCGATGAGCAGTTCTTC; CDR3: CASSATLVSDEQFF
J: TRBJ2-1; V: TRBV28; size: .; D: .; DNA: TGTGCCAGCAGAACGAGGGGGACGTCAGATGAGCAGTTCTTC; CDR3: CASRTRGTSDEQFF
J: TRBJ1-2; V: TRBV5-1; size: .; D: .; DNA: TGCGCCAGCAGCTTGGACAGGGCCGGTGGCTACACCTTC; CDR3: CASSLDRAGGYTF
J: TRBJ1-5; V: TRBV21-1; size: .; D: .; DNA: TGTGCCAGCAGGTACCGGACAGGGAAAAGCAATCAGCCCCAGCATTTT; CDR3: CASRYRTGKSNQPQHF
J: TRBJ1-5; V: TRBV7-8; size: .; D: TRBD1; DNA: TGTGCCAGCAGCTTAGGACAGGGGAACAATCAGCCCCAGCATTTT; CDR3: CASSLGQGNNQPQHF
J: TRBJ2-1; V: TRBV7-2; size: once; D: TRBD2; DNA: TGTGCCAGCAGCTTAGGACTAGCTTCCTACAATGAGCAGTTCTTC; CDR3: CASSLGLASYNEQFF
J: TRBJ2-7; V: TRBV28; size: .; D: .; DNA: TGTGCCAGCATCCCGCGGGCAGTGAGTACCTACGAGCAGTACTTC; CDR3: CASIPRAVSTYEQYF
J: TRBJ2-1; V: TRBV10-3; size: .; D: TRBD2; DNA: TGTGCCATCAGTGAGAAGACTAGCGGGAGGGCCGTTGAGCAGTTCTTC; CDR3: CAISEKTSGRAVEQFF
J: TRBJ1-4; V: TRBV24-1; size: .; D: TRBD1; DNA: TGTGCCACCAGTGTCCGGACAGGGTGGCGAGAAAAACTGTTTTTT; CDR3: CATSVRTGWREKLFF
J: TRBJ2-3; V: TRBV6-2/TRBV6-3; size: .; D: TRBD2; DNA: TGTGCCAGCAGTTACCCGATCCCTTCGGGCGGGAGGCAAAGCACAGATACGCAGTATTTT; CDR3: CASSYPIPSGGRQSTDTQYF
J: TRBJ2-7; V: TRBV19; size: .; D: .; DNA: TGTGCCAGTACCCCGACTGGGAGCTCCTACGAGCAGTACTTC; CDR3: CASTPTGSSYEQYF
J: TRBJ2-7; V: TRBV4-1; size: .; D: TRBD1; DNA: TGCGCCAGCAGCCTCAGACAGGGGGCGTCATACGAGCAGTACTTC; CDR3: CASSLRQGASYEQYF
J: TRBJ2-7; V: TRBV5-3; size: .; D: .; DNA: TGTGCCAGAAGCTTGCGTTGTGTCGGGACCTACGAGCAGTACTTC; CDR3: CARSLRCVGTYEQYF